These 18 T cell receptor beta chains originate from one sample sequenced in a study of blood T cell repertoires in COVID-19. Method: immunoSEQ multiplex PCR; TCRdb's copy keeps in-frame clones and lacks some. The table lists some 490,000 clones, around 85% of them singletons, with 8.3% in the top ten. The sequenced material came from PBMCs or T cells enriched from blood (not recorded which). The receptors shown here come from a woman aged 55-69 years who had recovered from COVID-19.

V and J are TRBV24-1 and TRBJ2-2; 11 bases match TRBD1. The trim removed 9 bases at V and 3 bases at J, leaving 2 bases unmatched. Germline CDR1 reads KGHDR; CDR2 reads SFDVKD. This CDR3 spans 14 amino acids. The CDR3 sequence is CATQGQGDTGELFF. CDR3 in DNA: TGTGCCACCCAGGGACAGGGGGACACCGGGGAGCTGTTTTTT.

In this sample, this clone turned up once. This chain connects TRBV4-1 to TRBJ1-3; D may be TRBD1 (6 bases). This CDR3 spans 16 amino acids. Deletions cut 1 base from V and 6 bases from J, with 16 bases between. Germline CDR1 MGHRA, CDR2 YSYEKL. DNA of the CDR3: TGCGCCAGCAGCCAAGGGGACACCAGACCAGAAAACACCATATATTTT. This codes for CASSQGDTRPENTIYF.

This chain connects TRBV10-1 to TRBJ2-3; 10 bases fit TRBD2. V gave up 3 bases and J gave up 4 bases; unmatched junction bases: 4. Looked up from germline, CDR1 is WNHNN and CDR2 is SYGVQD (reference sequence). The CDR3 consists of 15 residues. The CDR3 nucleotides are TGCGCCAGCAGTGAAGCGGGGGGGCTAGCAGATACGCAGTATTTT. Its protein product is CASSEAGGLADTQYF.

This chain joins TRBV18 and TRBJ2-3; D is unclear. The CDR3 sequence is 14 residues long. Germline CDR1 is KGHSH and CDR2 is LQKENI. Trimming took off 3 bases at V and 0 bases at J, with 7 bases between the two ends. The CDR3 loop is CASSPTTSTDTQYF. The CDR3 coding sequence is TGTGCCAGCTCACCTACGACTAGCACAGATACGCAGTATTTT.

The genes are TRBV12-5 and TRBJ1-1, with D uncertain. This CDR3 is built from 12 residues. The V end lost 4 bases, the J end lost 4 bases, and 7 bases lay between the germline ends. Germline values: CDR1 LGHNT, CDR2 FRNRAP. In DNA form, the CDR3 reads TGTGCTAGTGGTTCGGGTGGCACTGAAGCTTTCTTT. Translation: CASGSGGTEAFF.

For the CDR3, the DNA is TGTGCCATCAGTGAGTCGAGCAGGGTAGGCTCCTACGAGCAGTACTTC. It codes for CAISESSRVGSYEQYF. The chain has TRBV10-3 and TRBJ2-7, with a possible D match to TRBD1 (5 bases). Germline V gene lookup returns CDR1 ENHRY and CDR2 SYGVKD. The ends were cut back, 0 bases at V and 0 bases at J, with 12 bases in the middle. CDR3 length equals 16 residues.

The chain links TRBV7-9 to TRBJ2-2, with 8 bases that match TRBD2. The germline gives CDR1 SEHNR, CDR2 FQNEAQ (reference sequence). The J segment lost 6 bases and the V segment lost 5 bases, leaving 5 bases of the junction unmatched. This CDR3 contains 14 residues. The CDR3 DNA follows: TGTGCCAGCAGCGGCGGGGGGAGACCCGGGGAGCTGTTTTTT. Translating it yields CASSGGGRPGELFF.

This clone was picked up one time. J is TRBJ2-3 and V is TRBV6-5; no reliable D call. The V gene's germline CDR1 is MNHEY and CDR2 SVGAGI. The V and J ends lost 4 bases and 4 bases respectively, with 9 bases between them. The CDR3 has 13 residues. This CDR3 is CASSSPPSDTQYF. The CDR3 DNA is TGTGCCAGCAGTTCCCCCCCCTCAGATACGCAGTATTTT.

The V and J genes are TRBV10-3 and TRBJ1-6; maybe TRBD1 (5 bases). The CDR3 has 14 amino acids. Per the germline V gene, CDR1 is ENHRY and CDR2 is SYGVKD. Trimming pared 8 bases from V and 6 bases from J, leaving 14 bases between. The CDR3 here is CAIGSREGNSPLHF. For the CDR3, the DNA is TGTGCCATCGGGAGCAGGGAGGGTAATTCACCCCTCCACTTT.

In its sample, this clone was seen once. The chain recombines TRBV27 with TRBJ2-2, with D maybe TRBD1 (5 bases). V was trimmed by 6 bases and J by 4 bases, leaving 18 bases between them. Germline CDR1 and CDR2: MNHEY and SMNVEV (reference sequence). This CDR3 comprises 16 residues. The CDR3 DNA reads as TGTGCCAGCAGGGAAGGGGATAGGGTTGGCACCGGGGAGCTGTTTTTT. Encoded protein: CASREGDRVGTGELFF.

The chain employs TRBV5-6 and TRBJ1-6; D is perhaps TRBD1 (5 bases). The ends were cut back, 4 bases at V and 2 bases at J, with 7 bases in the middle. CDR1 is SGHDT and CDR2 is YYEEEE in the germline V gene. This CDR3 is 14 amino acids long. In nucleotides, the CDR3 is TGTGCCAGCAGCCGGGGGGCCTATAATTCACCCCTCCACTTT. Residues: CASSRGAYNSPLHF.

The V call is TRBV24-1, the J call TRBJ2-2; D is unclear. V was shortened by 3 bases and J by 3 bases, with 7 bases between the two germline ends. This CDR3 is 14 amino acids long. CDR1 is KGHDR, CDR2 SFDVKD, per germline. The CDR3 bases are TGTGCCACCAGTGATCCAGGTTACACCGGGGAGCTGTTTTTT. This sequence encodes CATSDPGYTGELFF.

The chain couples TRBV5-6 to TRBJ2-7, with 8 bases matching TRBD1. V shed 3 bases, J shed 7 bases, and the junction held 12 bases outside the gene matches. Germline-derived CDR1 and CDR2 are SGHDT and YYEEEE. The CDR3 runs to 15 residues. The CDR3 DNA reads TGTGCCAGCAGCTCAAGACAGGGGAGAGGTCGAGAGCAGTACGTC. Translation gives CASSSRQGRGREQYV.

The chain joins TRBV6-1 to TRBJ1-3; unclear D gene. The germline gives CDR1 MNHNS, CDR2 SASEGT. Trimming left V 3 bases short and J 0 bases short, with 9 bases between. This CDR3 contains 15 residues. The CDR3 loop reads CASSDDMSSGNTIYF. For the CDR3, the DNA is TGTGCCAGCAGTGACGACATGAGCTCTGGAAACACCATATATTTT.

CDR3 nucleotide sequence: TGTGCCAGCAGTACCGGGACAGGGGCTATGAACACTGAAGCTTTCTTT. Its translation is CASSTGTGAMNTEAFF. The V call is TRBV5-4, the J call TRBJ1-1; TRBD1 aligns across 10 bases. CDR3 length: 16 amino acids. The J segment lost 0 bases and the V segment lost 5 bases, leaving 7 bases of the junction unmatched. Germline CDR1 and CDR2: SGHNT and YYREEE (reference sequence).

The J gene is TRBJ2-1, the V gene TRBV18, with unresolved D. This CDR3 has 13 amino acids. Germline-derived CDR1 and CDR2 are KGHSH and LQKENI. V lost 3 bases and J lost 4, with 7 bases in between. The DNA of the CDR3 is TGTGCCAGCTCACCCGCAGCGTACAATGAGCAGTTCTTC. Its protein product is CASSPAAYNEQFF.

The DNA of the CDR3 is TGTGCCACCAGTGATTCGAGGGGGTATGGAAACACCATATATTTT. It yields the protein CATSDSRGYGNTIYF. This chain uses TRBV24-1 with TRBJ1-3, with a weak D call TRBD1 (6 bases). Germline V lookup: CDR1 KGHDR, CDR2 SFDVKD. V shed 2 bases and J shed 3 bases, with 10 bases lying between them. CDR3 length equals 15 residues.

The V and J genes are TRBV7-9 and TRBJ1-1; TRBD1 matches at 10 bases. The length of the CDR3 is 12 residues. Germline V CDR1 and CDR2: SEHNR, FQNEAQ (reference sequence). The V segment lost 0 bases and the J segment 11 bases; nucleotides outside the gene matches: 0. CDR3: CASSLAGQGAFF. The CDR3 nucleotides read TGTGCCAGCAGCTTAGCGGGACAGGGGGCTTTCTTT.